Listed here is a single T cell receptor (beta chain). Its target is not known. This specimen belongs to a study of blood T cells in healthy people across ages. Regarding the study as a whole: Age brought a roughly linear fall in TCR beta diversity measured per million T cells. Strong correlation existed between TCR beta diversity and naive T cell percentage. Not knowing donor CMV status may have confounded expanded clonotype changes.

Next came a second PCR, run for roughly 6 to 11 cycles, which used a sample-barcoded 5' primer along with a J-beta primer mix. TCRdb re-analysed the 5' RACE reads in MiXCR, keeping a single row per CDR3 protein. The profile shows about 770,000 distinct CDR3 sequences, around 42% of them singletons. This sequence originates from a man aged 55 to 70 in good health. Specimen: blood.

This chain's CDR3 is CASRGKQGPYAEAFF. The CDR3 DNA follows: TGTGCCAGCAGGGGGAAACAGGGGCCCTACGCGGAAGCTTTCTTT. The chain joins TRBV27 to TRBJ1-1; TRBD1 agrees at 7 bases. V dropped 6 bases and J dropped 8; count of bases not matched to a gene: 15. This CDR3 region has 15 residues. Germline-derived CDR1 and CDR2 are MNHEY and SMNVEV (reference sequence).